The next 23 T cell receptor beta chains were all read from a single sample in a study of shared clonotypes between healthy human individuals. Clones were read by immunoSEQ multiplex PCR, and TCRdb kept only the in-frame ones, dropping some. The data contain about 1.5 million clones, about 98% of them singletons. Sample: naive CD4+ T cells sorted from blood. Subset here: CD45RA+ positively selected. The receptor set was obtained from a man aged 30 to 39 in good health.

The CDR3 region is CVTRRLGTEAFF. In nucleotides, the CDR3 is TGTGTAACCAGGCGCTTAGGCACTGAAGCTTTCTTT. The V call is TRBV6-5, the J call TRBJ1-1, with D hard to call. The CDR3 is 12 residues long. Germline CDR1 MNHEY, CDR2 SVGAGI.

This clone was seen a single time. V usage is TRBV6-1 and J usage is TRBJ2-7; perhaps TRBD2 as D (5 bases). Germline V CDR1 and CDR2: MNHNS, SASEGT. There are 16 residues in the CDR3. Trimming cost V 2 bases and J 1 base, with 15 bases left between them. CDR3 bases: TGTGCCAGCAGTGAATCGGACTCGCCTGGATCCTACGAGCAGTACTTC. Its translation: CASSESDSPGSYEQYF.

This chain uses TRBV5-1 with TRBJ2-5; D ambiguous. The CDR3 loop spans 14 amino acids. V was trimmed by 0 bases and J by 1 base, leaving 7 bases between them. Germline-derived CDR1 and CDR2 are SGHRS and YFSETQ. The CDR3 loop is CASSLVSLQETQYF. The CDR3 DNA reads as TGCGCCAGCAGCTTGGTGTCACTCCAAGAGACCCAGTACTTC. The full variable domain, completed using reference TRBV5-1 and TRBJ2-5, is KAGVTQTPRYLIKTRGQQVTLSCSPISGHRSVSWYQQTPGQGLQFLFEYFSETQRNKGNFPGRFSGRQFSNSRSEMNVSTLELGDSALYLCASSLVSLQETQYFGPGTRLLVL.

As concerns this clone: The sample holds other DNA sequences that translate to the same CDR3. The rearrangement links TRBV5-1 to TRBJ2-3; D possibly corresponds to TRBD1 (5 bases). This CDR3 region has 14 residues. Between the trimmed V and J ends, which lost 0 bases and 3 bases, there was a span of 8 bases. Germline CDR1 and CDR2: SGHRS and YFSETQ. The chain's CDR3 is CASSLVQGTDTQYF. CDR3 DNA sequence: TGCGCCAGCAGCTTGGTCCAGGGAACAGATACGCAGTATTTT.

The J gene is TRBJ1-5, the V gene TRBV19; D may be TRBD1 (5 bases). V was clipped by 10 bases and J by 10 bases, with 23 bases between them. The CDR3 sequence is 14 residues long. Germline V gene lookup returns CDR1 LNHDA and CDR2 SQIVND (reference sequence). The CDR3 here is CATLQGSQGGPQHF. CDR3 DNA: TGTGCCACTCTACAAGGGTCCCAGGGCGGACCCCAGCATTTT.

This chain joins TRBV11-2 and TRBJ2-3; TRBD2 might be the D (5 bases). Germline-derived CDR1 and CDR2 are SGHAT and FQNNGV. This CDR3 spans 14 amino acids. Between the trimmed V and J ends, which lost 6 bases and 4 bases, there was a span of 14 bases. DNA for the CDR3: TGTGCCAGCAGTAAATCTCGGGGTTCAGATACGCAGTATTTT. This codes for CASSKSRGSDTQYF.

The chain has TRBV5-1 and TRBJ1-3; D gene ambiguous. Looked up from germline, CDR1 is SGHRS and CDR2 is YFSETQ. V shed 1 base and J shed 8 bases, with 10 bases lying between them. The CDR3 length is 13 residues. CDR3 loop: CASSLSQLDTIYF. CDR3 nucleotide sequence: TGCGCCAGCAGCTTGAGTCAGTTGGACACCATATATTTT.

J is TRBJ1-1 and V is TRBV5-1; D uncertain. Germline CDR1 SGHRS, CDR2 YFSETQ. This CDR3 is 14 amino acids long. V was clipped by 4 bases and J by 4 bases, with 14 bases between them. The CDR3 DNA reads TGCGCCAGCAGCACTCCGGAAGGGTTCACTGAAGCTTTCTTT. Residues: CASSTPEGFTEAFF.

As for this clone: Distinct nucleotide sequences in the sample also encode this CDR3. J is TRBJ2-7 and V is TRBV28; no clear D gene. V dropped 5 bases and J dropped 4 bases, with 6 bases sitting between them. In germline, CDR1 is MDHEN, CDR2 SYDVKM. The CDR3 covers 11 residues. The CDR3, as DNA: TGTGCCAGCAGTCCTCTATACGAGCAGTACTTC. Translated: CASSPLYEQYF.

V gene TRBV28 combines with J gene TRBJ2-7; weak D call: TRBD2 (5 bases). The CDR3 covers 12 residues. Germline loops: CDR1 MDHEN, CDR2 SYDVKM. V gave up 6 bases and J gave up 7 bases, with 13 bases separating them. The CDR3 coding sequence is TGTGCCAGCAGCCCGTTAGGCGGGGAGCAGTACTTC. This gives the protein CASSPLGGEQYF.

The chain carries TRBV19 and TRBJ2-5; D possibly corresponds to TRBD1 (5 bases). Germline values: CDR1 LNHDA, CDR2 SQIVND (reference sequence). CDR3 size: 15 residues. V was clipped by 1 base and J by 2 bases, with 11 bases between them. The CDR3 DNA is TGTGCCAGTAGTATAGCAGGGTCATATCAAGAGACCCAGTACTTC. It is translated as CASSIAGSYQETQYF.

The chain recombines TRBV18 with TRBJ2-7; TRBD1 matches at 7 bases. The V gene end was trimmed by 3 bases and the J gene end by 0 bases; junction bases not matched to a gene: 8. This CDR3 is 16 amino acids long. Germline lookup yields CDR1 KGHSH and CDR2 LQKENI. This chain's CDR3 is CASSPRGQAFSYEQYF. The CDR3 region has the DNA TGTGCCAGCTCACCTCGAGGACAGGCTTTCTCCTACGAGCAGTACTTC.

A single count supports this clone. Other DNA sequences in this sample translate to the same CDR3. The chain joins TRBV4-3 to TRBJ2-3; 7 bases line up with TRBD2. CDR1 LGHNA and CDR2 YSLEER come from the germline V gene. This CDR3 comprises 14 residues. The ends lost 3 bases at V and 1 base at J; junction bases unmatched: 1. The CDR3 reads CASSQAGGTDTQYF. For the CDR3, the DNA is TGCGCCAGCAGCCAGGCGGGGGGCACAGATACGCAGTATTTT.

This clone was seen a few times. The V gene is TRBV6-1, the J gene TRBJ2-1; 10 nucleotides line up with TRBD2. Losses at the gene ends were 7 bases for V and 7 bases for J; bases not matched to a gene: 7. From germline, CDR1 is MNHNS and CDR2 SASEGT. CDR3 length: 14 residues. The CDR3: CASKRGSGRNEQFF. CDR3 sequence (DNA): TGTGCCAGCAAGAGGGGTAGCGGGAGGAATGAGCAGTTCTTC.

The rearrangement uses TRBV28 and TRBJ2-7; D unclear. V was pared by 3 bases and J by 3 bases, with 9 bases between. The CDR3 spans 13 residues. Per germline, CDR1 MDHEN and CDR2 SYDVKM. The CDR3 DNA sequence: TGTGCCAGCAGTTTTCCCAGAGACTACGAGCAGTACTTC. Amino acid sequence: CASSFPRDYEQYF.

V and J are TRBV6-1 and TRBJ1-1, with a weak D call TRBD1 (5 bases). CDR1 and CDR2 (germline): MNHNS, SASEGT. This CDR3 is 15 amino acids long. V was shortened by 1 base and J by 7 bases, with 16 bases between the two germline ends. This CDR3 reads CASSEGVSVGGEAFF. DNA for the CDR3: TGTGCCAGCAGTGAAGGGGTGTCCGTGGGGGGTGAAGCTTTCTTT.

The sample holds one count of this clone. The sample carries other DNA sequences with the same CDR3. The chain uses TRBV28 and TRBJ2-1; D unresolved. This CDR3 comprises 12 residues. From germline, CDR1 is MDHEN and CDR2 SYDVKM. V lost 5 bases, J lost 7 bases, and 9 bases lay in between. The CDR3: CASSPPRNEQFF. The CDR3 DNA follows: TGTGCCAGCAGTCCCCCAAGGAATGAGCAGTTCTTC.

With regard to this clone: Distinct nucleotide sequences in the sample also encode this CDR3. The chain combines TRBV5-1 with TRBJ1-4, with 8 bases that match TRBD1. The length of the CDR3 is 14 residues. V was pared by 4 bases and J by 8 bases, with 7 bases of the junction left unmatched. CDR1 SGHRS and CDR2 YFSETQ come from the germline V gene. The CDR3 protein is CASSPQGAGEKLFF. DNA for the CDR3: TGCGCCAGCAGCCCGCAGGGGGCCGGGGAAAAACTGTTTTTT.

V and J are TRBV6-5 and TRBJ1-2; D possibly corresponds to TRBD1 (6 bases). This CDR3 is built from 12 residues. Trimming removed 10 bases from V and 6 bases from J, with 15 bases in between. Per the germline V gene, CDR1 is MNHEY and CDR2 is SVGAGI. CDR3 sequence reads: CATRRGIDGYTF. The CDR3 nucleotides read TGTGCCACCCGGAGGGGGATTGATGGCTACACCTTC.

The J gene is TRBJ2-7, the V gene TRBV18; D gene uncertain. The CDR3 runs 13 residues. The V end was cut by 0 bases, the J end by 5 bases, with 8 bases between. Germline loops: CDR1 KGHSH, CDR2 LQKENI. This chain's CDR3 is CASSPPGKDEQYF. DNA for the CDR3: TGTGCCAGCTCACCACCGGGGAAGGACGAGCAGTACTTC.

The chain combines TRBV30 with TRBJ2-2; 8 positions agree with TRBD2. Trimming cost V 0 bases and J 7 bases; bases outside gene matches: 10. This CDR3 has 16 amino acids. The germline CDR1 and CDR2 sequences are GTSNPN and SVGIG (reference sequence). The DNA for the CDR3 is TGTGCCTGGAGTGTACGGTCGTTGGCGGGAGGCGGGGAGCTGTTTTTT. This encodes CAWSVRSLAGGGELFF.

The V and J genes are TRBV5-1 and TRBJ2-5; 9 bases fit TRBD1. The CDR3 is 13 residues long. The trim removed 6 bases at V and 5 bases at J, leaving 5 bases unmatched. Germline CDR1 reads SGHRS; CDR2 reads YFSETQ. The CDR3 loop reads CASMLDRGETQYF. The CDR3, as DNA: TGCGCCAGCATGTTGGACAGGGGTGAGACCCAGTACTTC.

The chain employs TRBV5-4 and TRBJ2-1, with 7 bases identical to TRBD2. The germline gives CDR1 SGHNT, CDR2 YYREEE (reference sequence). The CDR3 runs 16 residues. J gave up 10 bases and V 3 bases, and 16 bases lay outside the gene matches. This CDR3 is CASSSRLARPSGEQFF. The CDR3 DNA follows: TGTGCCAGCAGCTCCCGACTAGCCCGACCCTCCGGGGAGCAGTTCTTC.